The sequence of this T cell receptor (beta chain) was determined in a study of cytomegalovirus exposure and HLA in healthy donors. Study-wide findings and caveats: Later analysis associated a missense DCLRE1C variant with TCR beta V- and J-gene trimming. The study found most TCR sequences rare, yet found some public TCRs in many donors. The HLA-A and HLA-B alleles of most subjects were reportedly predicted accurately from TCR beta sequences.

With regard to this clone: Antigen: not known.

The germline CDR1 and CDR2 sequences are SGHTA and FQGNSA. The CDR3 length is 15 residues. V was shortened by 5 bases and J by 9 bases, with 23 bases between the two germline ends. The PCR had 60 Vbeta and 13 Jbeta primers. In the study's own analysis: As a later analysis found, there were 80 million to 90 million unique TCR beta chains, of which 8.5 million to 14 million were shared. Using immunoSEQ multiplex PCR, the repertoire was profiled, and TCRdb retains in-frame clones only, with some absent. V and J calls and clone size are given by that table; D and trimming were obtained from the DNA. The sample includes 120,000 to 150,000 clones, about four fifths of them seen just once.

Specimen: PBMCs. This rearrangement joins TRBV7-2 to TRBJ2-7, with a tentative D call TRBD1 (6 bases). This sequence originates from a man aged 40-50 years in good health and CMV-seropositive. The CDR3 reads CASSRMSFWVGGQYF. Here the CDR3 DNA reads TGTGCCAGCAGCCGTATGTCCTTCTGGGTAGGGGGGCAGTACTTC.